One and the same sample provided the 3 T cell receptor beta chains below, sequenced in a study of T cell responses to AZD1222 COVID-19 vaccine. Sequenced by immunoSEQ multiplex PCR; TCRdb stores in-frame clones only, minus some. The sample records 120,000 to 150,000 clones, roughly 90% being singletons. The sample in question was peripheral blood, obtained 28 days after the second AZD1222 dose. The source of these receptors is an adult who received the AZD1222 COVID-19 vaccine.

The V and J genes are TRBV13 and TRBJ1-4; TRBD1 might be the D (6 bases). The CDR3 sequence is 17 residues long. CDR1 and CDR2 (germline): PRHDT, FYEKMQ (reference sequence). Trimming removed 0 bases from V and 8 bases from J, with 19 bases in between. CDR3 bases: TGTGCCAGCAGCTTAGGAGGGGGAACGGGAAGTAGAGAAAAACTGTTTTTT. Translation gives CASSLGGGTGSREKLFF.

CDR3 loop: CASPWGSLGGTGELFF. CDR3 bases: TGTGCCAGCCCGTGGGGGAGCCTCGGTGGCACCGGGGAGCTGTTTTTT. This sequence joins TRBV7-9 and TRBJ2-2; D is perhaps TRBD1 or TRBD2 (5 bases each). This CDR3 is built from 16 residues. With 8 bases removed from V and 4 bases from J, the gap between germline ends came to 20 bases. CDR1 SEHNR and CDR2 FQNEAQ come from the germline V gene (reference sequence).

The V gene is TRBV4-1, the J gene TRBJ2-3; TRBD1 might be the D (6 bases). Trimming removed 1 base at V and 5 bases at J, with 10 bases between. Germline V gene data show CDR1 as MGHRA and CDR2 as YSYEKL. The CDR3 length is 14 residues. The CDR3 sequence: CASSQVSTGDTQYF. In DNA, the CDR3 is TGCGCCAGCAGCCAAGTGTCGACAGGAGATACGCAGTATTTT.